This T cell receptor (beta chain) was sequenced during a study of blood T cell repertoires in COVID-19. The germline V and J ends were trimmed by 3 bases and 3 bases, with 12 bases remaining between them. Germline CDR1 and CDR2: LNHDA and SQIVND (reference sequence). The CDR3 is made up of 14 amino acids. Repertoires were generated with immunoSEQ multiplex PCR, while TCRdb's copy carries only in-frame clones and drops some. The repertoire has 300,000 to 350,000 clones, about 91% of them found once; the top ten carry around 10%. The chain joins TRBV19 to TRBJ2-7; D may be TRBD2 (6 bases). The sample taken for sequencing was peripheral blood. The clonotype originates from a man younger than 40 with COVID-19, enrolled during active disease. For the CDR3, the DNA is TGTGCCAGTAGTATTACGGGGGTGAACTACGAGCAGTACTTC. Translated, it gives CASSITGVNYEQYF.